Each of the 16 T cell receptor beta chains below was sequenced from the same sample in a study of human T cells and chemical hapten exposure. TCRdb used MiXCR to reprocess the RACE reads, holding one entry per CDR3 protein. Of roughly 84,000 distinct CDR3 sequences listed, under 14% were seen once; the top ten hold about 4%. As to time point: patch test 3, about 24 weeks after DPC sensitization. Treatment indicated: therapeutic diphenylcyclopropenone sensitization with weekly scalp DPC. The sample here was whole blood, taken in connection with sensitization to the hapten diphenylcyclopropenone (DPC). Receptor source: a woman aged 50 to 60 with alopecia areata. Some clones in this sample may be carry-over from other donors' samples.

This clonotype has a count of ten or more. V gene TRBV6-2 or TRBV6-3 combines with J gene TRBJ1-1; maybe TRBD1 (5 bases). V lost 2 bases, J lost 9 bases, and 7 bases lay in between. CDR1 and CDR2 (germline): MNHEY, SVGEGT. This CDR3 spans 11 amino acids. DNA for the CDR3: TGTGCCAGCAGTTACGGGACCCAAGCTTTCTTT. Translated: CASSYGTQAFF.

The chain uses TRBV5-1 and TRBJ1-1; TRBD1 aligns across 10 bases. Germline-derived CDR1 and CDR2 are SGHRS and YFSETQ. The CDR3 is 15 amino acids. With V trimmed by 2 bases and J by 5 bases, 6 bases remained unmatched. The CDR3 protein is CASSLTGTGVTEAFF. The CDR3 DNA is TGCGCCAGCAGCTTAACCGGGACAGGGGTGACTGAAGCTTTCTTT.

This clonotype was counted once. The chain links TRBV5-5 to TRBJ2-3; D possibly uses TRBD1 or TRBD2 (5 bases each). The ends were cut back, 1 base at V and 0 bases at J, with 6 bases in the middle. Germline lookup yields CDR1 SGHKS and CDR2 YYEKEE (reference sequence). The CDR3 has 14 residues. CDR3 in DNA: TGTGCCAGCAGCTTGTGGGGGAGCACAGATACGCAGTATTTT. It encodes CASSLWGSTDTQYF.

The sample holds many counts of this clonotype. DNA for the CDR3: TGTGCCAGCAGCCAAGATCCTAGCGGGAGTGGGACCGGGGAGCTGTTTTTT. Its protein is CASSQDPSGSGTGELFF. The V and J genes are TRBV4-2 and TRBJ2-2; 10 nucleotides agree with TRBD2. Losses at the gene ends were 0 bases for V and 5 bases for J; bases not matched to a gene: 6. Germline V gene lookup returns CDR1 LGHNA and CDR2 YNFKEQ. The CDR3 length is 17 residues.

The chain employs TRBV29-1 and TRBJ2-3; D remains ambiguous. The CDR3 is 11 amino acids. V was pared by 4 bases and J by 6 bases, with 8 bases between. The V gene's germline CDR1 is SQVTM and CDR2 ANQGSEA. The CDR3, as DNA: TGCAGCGTTGTCCGATCTGATACGCAGTATTTT. Encoded protein: CSVVRSDTQYF.

The chain uses TRBV6-2 or TRBV6-3 and TRBJ2-5, with TRBD1 as a possible D gene (5 bases). This CDR3 region has 15 residues. V lost 0 bases, J lost 7 bases, and 15 bases lay in between. CDR1 is MNHEY, CDR2 SVGEGT, per germline. CDR3 residues: CASSYSTPGIGTQYF. CDR3 DNA sequence: TGTGCCAGCAGTTACTCAACCCCAGGGATTGGGACCCAGTACTTC.

This clonotype was recorded at least ten times. This sequence joins TRBV4-3 and TRBJ2-4, with D possibly being TRBD1 (6 bases). V lost 0 bases, J lost 12 bases, and 12 bases lay in between. CDR3 size: 13 residues. Looked up from germline, CDR1 is LGHNA and CDR2 is YSLEER. Written as DNA, the CDR3 is TGCGCCAGCAGCCAAGATAGGATGGGGGCTCAGTACTTC. Encoded protein: CASSQDRMGAQYF.

This clonotype was observed at least ten times. This sequence joins TRBV28 and TRBJ2-7; TRBD2 aligns across 7 bases. V lost 5 bases to trimming and J lost 2 bases; unmatched junction nucleotides: 15. The germline V gene encodes CDR1 MDHEN and CDR2 SYDVKM. The CDR3 is 17 residues long. CDR3 bases: TGTGCCAGCAGTCTCAGAGGTCTAGCGGCAAGTCCCTACGAGCAGTACTTC. Translated: CASSLRGLAASPYEQYF.

This clonotype was seen ten or more times. V usage is TRBV11-2 and J usage is TRBJ2-1; the match to TRBD1 covers 8 bases. There are 14 residues in the CDR3. Germline V gene sequence: CDR1 SGHAT, CDR2 FQNNGV. The junction had 7 bases not matched to a gene; V was cut back by 5 bases and J by 7 bases. The CDR3 bases are TGTGCCAGCAGCACCCCGACAGGGGCGAATGAGCAGTTCTTC. This codes for CASSTPTGANEQFF.

This clonotype occurred many times. The chain couples TRBV12-3 or TRBV12-4 to TRBJ1-5, with TRBD1 as a possible D gene (6 bases). Trimming removed 6 bases from V and 6 bases from J, with 15 bases in between. The CDR3 loop spans 14 amino acids. CDR3 protein: CASSPTGKSQPQHF. In DNA, the CDR3 is TGTGCCAGCAGCCCAACAGGGAAAAGTCAGCCCCAGCATTTT.

This clonotype was recorded a few times. The chain carries TRBV21-1 and TRBJ1-2; no DNA check was done on the table's D call, TRBD1. TRBV21-1 is a pseudogene segment. There are 17 residues in the CDR3. For the CDR3, the DNA is TGTGCCAGCAGCAAAGTAAGGGCGGACCCCCCCAGAGATGGCTACACCTTC. This sequence encodes CASSKVRADPPRDGYTF.

This clonotype has a handful of counts. V is TRBV19 and J is TRBJ2-2; weak D call: TRBD1 (6 bases). The germline CDR1 and CDR2 sequences are LNHDA and SQIVND (reference sequence). The CDR3 totals 14 residues. Between the trimmed V and J ends, which lost 6 bases and 1 base, there was a span of 9 bases. The CDR3 nucleotides read TGTGCCAGTAGGTCGGGACAGAACACCGGGGAGCTGTTTTTT. It yields the protein CASRSGQNTGELFF. Drawing the rest from reference TRBV19 and TRBJ2-2, the complete variable domain is DGGITQSPKYLFRKEGQNVTLSCEQNLNHDAMYWYRQDPGQGLRLIYYSQIVNDFQKGDIAEGYSVSREKKESFPLTVTSAQKNPTAFYLCASRSGQNTGELFFGEGSRLTVL.

This clonotype was seen repeatedly, ten times or more. The genes are TRBV20-1 and TRBJ1-1, with D maybe TRBD1 (5 bases). Trimming pared 0 bases from V and 12 bases from J, leaving 11 bases between. CDR3 length: 11 residues. Per the germline V gene, CDR1 is DFQATT and CDR2 is SNEGSKA (reference sequence). The CDR3 nucleotides are TGCAGTGCTAGAGAGCGAAAGGGGACTTTCTTT. Translation: CSARERKGTFF.

V and J are TRBV20-1 and TRBJ1-4, with 8 nucleotides matching TRBD1. The V segment lost 3 bases and the J segment 7 bases; nucleotides outside the gene matches: 10. CDR1 is DFQATT, CDR2 SNEGSKA, per germline (reference sequence). This CDR3 has 15 amino acids. In DNA, the CDR3 is TGCAGTGCTAGGCCCCGACAGGGGTTGAGTGAAAAACTGTTTTTT. Amino acid sequence: CSARPRQGLSEKLFF.

This clonotype was seen more than once but under ten times. V gene TRBV20-1 combines with J gene TRBJ2-7; maybe TRBD2 (6 bases). Germline CDR1 and CDR2: DFQATT and SNEGSKA (reference sequence). The CDR3 length is 14 residues. V was shortened by 6 bases and J by 2 bases, with 17 bases between the two germline ends. The CDR3 coding sequence is TGCAGTGCCCACGGGGACTCTCAACCCTACGAGCAGTACTTC. This gives the protein CSAHGDSQPYEQYF.

The chain couples TRBV2 to TRBJ2-1; D perhaps matches TRBD2 (5 bases). Trimming took off 0 bases at V and 5 bases at J, with 14 bases between the two ends. The CDR3 totals 16 residues. CDR1 is SNHLY and CDR2 is FYNNEI in the germline V gene. The CDR3 sequence: CASSEALWRIDNEQFF. The CDR3 DNA reads as TGTGCCAGCAGTGAAGCGCTGTGGAGGATCGACAATGAGCAGTTCTTC.